This T cell receptor beta chain was retrieved from a study of breast tumors, draining lymph nodes, adjacent tissues. Study outcomes and limitations: Tumor TCR diversity was below lymph nodes but above nontumor tissue. Compared with basal-like, luminal-like tumors shared significantly more repertoire with nontumor tissue.

Germline-derived CDR1 and CDR2 are GTSNPN and SVGIG (reference sequence). The CDR3 runs to 15 residues. With 3 bases removed from V and 0 bases from J, the gap between germline ends came to 11 bases. This clonotype was recorded at least ten times. Its antigen is not identified. MiXCR was run by TCRdb on the multiplex PCR reads, yielding one entry per CDR3 protein. Among approximately 47,000 distinct CDR3 sequences listed, about 23% were seen once. The origin of this receptor is a female donor with breast cancer. Some clones in this sample may be carry-over from other donors' samples. V usage is TRBV30 and J usage is TRBJ1-4, with unresolved D. Specimen: breast tumor tissue. The CDR3 nucleotides are TGTGCCTGGAGCGCCGGGATTACAACTAATGAAAAACTGTTTTTT. As protein: CAWSAGITTNEKLFF.